Presented here are 12 T cell receptor beta chains from one specimen sequenced in a study of cytomegalovirus exposure and HLA in healthy donors. A multiplex PCR was run with 60 Vbeta primers and 13 Jbeta primers. Profiling relied on immunoSEQ multiplex PCR, and the TCRdb table lists in-frame clones only, not all of them. The profile shows about 150,000 clones, about 80% of them singletons. Sequencing used PBMCs. These receptors all stem from a middle-aged woman in good health and CMV-seronegative.

This chain joins TRBV6-6 and TRBJ2-3, with a weak D call TRBD2 (7 bases). Germline CDR1 MNHNY, CDR2 SVGAGI (reference sequence). The CDR3 has 15 amino acids. The germline V and J ends were trimmed by 8 bases and 2 bases, with 17 bases remaining between them. CDR3 coding DNA: TGTGCCAGCTTACCCGGGGGGCGGGACACAGATACGCAGTATTTT. The encoded protein is CASLPGGRDTDTQYF.

In this sample, this clone turned up a few times. The chain joins TRBV4-1 to TRBJ1-3, with D uncertain. The V and J ends lost 1 base and 2 bases respectively, with 12 bases between them. The CDR3 contains 16 residues. Germline V CDR1 and CDR2: MGHRA, YSYEKL. CDR3 sequence (DNA): TGCGCCAGCAGCCAAGGGACGGGGTACACTGGAAACACCATATATTTT. As protein: CASSQGTGYTGNTIYF.

This clone was recorded once. CDR3 DNA sequence: TGCAGCGTTGAGAGTCCGTGGGGGGCCAACGTCCTGACTTTC. Protein sequence: CSVESPWGANVLTF. The chain employs TRBV29-1 and TRBJ2-6; D is undetermined. Trimming took 3 bases from V and 4 from J, leaving 10 bases between them. The CDR3 spans 14 residues. Germline V gene data show CDR1 as SQVTM and CDR2 as ANQGSEA.

V usage is TRBV5-6 and J usage is TRBJ2-5, with 9 positions matching TRBD1. Trimming at V came to 4 bases and at J to 2 bases, leaving 0 bases not matched to a gene. The germline V gene encodes CDR1 SGHDT and CDR2 YYEEEE. This CDR3 has 13 amino acids. The chain's CDR3 is CASSGTGQETQYF. CDR3 bases: TGTGCCAGCAGCGGGACAGGGCAAGAGACCCAGTACTTC.

J is TRBJ2-7 and V is TRBV4-2; 13 bases align to TRBD2. Germline loops: CDR1 LGHNA, CDR2 YNFKEQ. With 1 base clipped from V and 2 bases from J, the junction kept 2 bases outside the gene matches. This CDR3 spans 16 amino acids. Here the CDR3 reads CASSQVGTSGAYEQYF. CDR3 nucleotides: TGTGCCAGCAGCCAAGTAGGGACTAGCGGGGCCTACGAGCAGTACTTC.

This clone appeared once. The V gene is TRBV5-1, the J gene TRBJ2-3, with a possible D match to TRBD2 (7 bases). With 0 bases removed from V and 0 bases from J, the gap between germline ends came to 11 bases. This CDR3 comprises 16 residues. Germline V gene data show CDR1 as SGHRS and CDR2 as YFSETQ. The CDR3: CASSLGRGGSTDTQYF. The CDR3 DNA is TGCGCCAGCAGCTTGGGGCGCGGGGGCAGCACAGATACGCAGTATTTT.

The chain employs TRBV5-1 and TRBJ1-2; no firm D call. The CDR3 length is 14 residues. Germline values: CDR1 SGHRS, CDR2 YFSETQ. Trimming left V 3 bases short and J 4 bases short, with 13 bases between. The CDR3 bases are TGCGCCAGCAGCTACCCGGACGGACTCTATGGCTACACCTTC. Protein sequence: CASSYPDGLYGYTF.

This chain joins TRBV14 and TRBJ2-5; D remains ambiguous. The CDR3 runs 13 residues. V was shortened by 3 bases and J by 8 bases, with 13 bases between the two germline ends. Per the germline V gene, CDR1 is SGHDN and CDR2 is FVKESK. The CDR3 coding sequence is TGTGCCAGCAGCCACGACATGTTCGTTACCCAGTACTTC. Translating it yields CASSHDMFVTQYF.

The chain links TRBV5-1 to TRBJ1-3; possibly TRBD1 for D (6 bases). Trimming cost V 0 bases and J 0 bases, with 7 bases left between them. The germline V gene has CDR1 SGHRS and CDR2 YFSETQ. This CDR3 contains 15 residues. This CDR3 is CASSLGTASGNTIYF. The CDR3 DNA sequence: TGCGCCAGCAGCTTGGGGACAGCCTCTGGAAACACCATATATTTT.

This chain uses TRBV19 with TRBJ1-1; a possible D gene is TRBD1 (5 bases). There are 14 residues in the CDR3. V lost 3 bases, J lost 6 bases, and 14 bases lay in between. CDR1 is LNHDA, CDR2 SQIVND, per germline (reference sequence). The CDR3 region is CASSIAQGPSEAFF. CDR3 DNA: TGTGCCAGTAGTATCGCGCAGGGTCCATCTGAAGCTTTCTTT.

The genes are TRBV27 and TRBJ2-1; D is possibly TRBD1 (6 bases). The V end lost 2 bases, the J end lost 1 base, and 24 bases lay between the germline ends. The CDR3 length is 20 residues. Germline CDR1 reads MNHEY; CDR2 reads SMNVEV (reference sequence). The CDR3: CASSLNQDRLALKSYNEQFF. CDR3 coding DNA: TGTGCCAGCAGTTTAAACCAAGACAGGTTAGCGTTAAAATCCTACAATGAGCAGTTCTTC.

The chain employs TRBV2 and TRBJ2-4, with 9 bases matching TRBD1. This CDR3 has 15 residues. Trimming removed 6 bases from V and 8 bases from J; junction bases left unmatched: 11. Germline values: CDR1 SNHLY, CDR2 FYNNEI. Here the CDR3 DNA reads TGTGCCAGCAGCTCTCCCCGGGACAGGGCGGACATTCAGTACTTC. This sequence encodes CASSSPRDRADIQYF.